This TCR beta chain was captured by sequencing in a study of human T cells and chemical hapten exposure. Study-wide context: Each patient's scalp received weekly diphenylcyclopropenone throughout the approximately 24-week study.

Unique molecular identifiers were attached to individual cDNA molecules within the library. Source study methods: Per sample, the median was 95,638 TCRs, with values from 23,224 to 690,600. Using its own MiXCR run on the RACE reads, TCRdb lists one record per CDR3 protein. What appears here as the V and J calls and clone size reflects TCRdb's work, not the paper's. Of 300,000 to 350,000 distinct CDR3 sequences detected, approximately 6.9% appear once; the ten largest clones hold 7.5% to 8.5%. V was pared by 3 bases and J by 9 bases, with 12 bases between. Germline V gene data show CDR1 as KGHSH and CDR2 as LQKENI. This CDR3 spans 13 amino acids. Time point described: patch test 1, 2 weeks after DPC sensitization. Stated treatment: therapeutic diphenylcyclopropenone sensitization with weekly scalp DPC. The donor pool consisted of alopecia patients aged 18 to 70 years, considered suitable for DPC. This clonotype was detected ten times or more.

This clonotype was obtained from a woman younger than 35 with alopecia areata. Some clones in this sample may be carry-over from other donors' samples. This chain uses TRBV18 with TRBJ2-1, with D tentatively TRBD1 (6 bases). Sequencing was performed on whole blood, taken in connection with sensitization to the hapten diphenylcyclopropenone (DPC). DNA of the CDR3: TGTGCCAGCTCACCGAGTCAGGGGTTTGAGCAGTTCTTC. Translation: CASSPSQGFEQFF.